Following are 32 T cell receptor beta chains from one sample sequenced in a study of T-cell reconstitution after alpha-beta-depleted transplantation in children. TCRbeta library preparation incorporated unique molecular identifiers. TCRdb re-called the PCR reads through MiXCR, storing one row per CDR3 protein. The table has approximately 230,000 distinct CDR3 sequences, about 25% seen once; the top ten hold roughly 2.6%. The specimen was PBMCs, collected before TCRalphabeta/CD19-depleted stem cell transplant. Receptors were obtained from a girl between 2 and 10 years old with Fanconi anemia, due to receive a stem cell transplant.

V is TRBV7-2 and J is TRBJ2-7; 9 bases align to TRBD2. The CDR3 has 14 residues. V was pared by 2 bases and J by 4 bases, with 3 bases of the junction left unmatched. Germline assignment: CDR1 SGHTA and CDR2 FQGNSA. In DNA form, the CDR3 reads TGTGCCAGCAGCTTATTCCTAGCGGGGTACGAGCAGTACTTC. Translation gives CASSLFLAGYEQYF.

The rearrangement joins TRBV23-1 to TRBJ2-7; D is perhaps TRBD1 (6 bases). TRBV23-1 is designated an ORF whose function remains uncertain. The V gene lost 1 base and the J gene lost 0 bases, with 10 bases spanning the gap. CDR3 size: 15 residues. The CDR3 reads CASSQCRGSSYEQYF. CDR3 nucleotide sequence: TGCGCCAGCAGTCAATGCAGGGGCTCCTCCTACGAGCAGTACTTC.

J is TRBJ2-7 and V is TRBV10-3; 7 nucleotides match TRBD2. The CDR3 contains 14 residues. Per the germline V gene, CDR1 is ENHRY and CDR2 is SYGVKD. V lost 7 bases, J lost 5 bases, and 11 bases stayed unmatched. The CDR3 reads CAIKTGGPSDEQYF. In DNA form, the CDR3 reads TGTGCCATCAAGACGGGAGGTCCATCGGACGAGCAGTACTTC.

The chain uses TRBV5-1 and TRBJ2-1, with TRBD2 identical over 8 bases. The CDR3 extends over 19 amino acids. V was clipped by 0 bases and J by 4 bases; unmatched bases: 15. Germline CDR1 reads SGHRS; CDR2 reads YFSETQ. The CDR3 region has the DNA TGCGCCAGCAGCTTGGTGAGGCTAGCGGGCGGCTCAACTTACAATGAGCAGTTCTTC. Translating it yields CASSLVRLAGGSTYNEQFF.

The chain joins TRBV7-9 to TRBJ2-7; D remains ambiguous. This CDR3 is built from 12 residues. V shed 6 bases and J shed 6 bases, with 12 bases lying between them. Germline CDR1 SEHNR, CDR2 FQNEAQ (reference sequence). The CDR3 is CASRQNVREQYF. For the CDR3, the DNA is TGTGCCAGCAGACAAAACGTTCGCGAGCAGTACTTC.

This clonotype was counted at least ten times. This sequence joins TRBV12-3 or TRBV12-4 and TRBJ2-1; the D gene is possibly TRBD1 (5 bases). The CDR3 extends over 15 amino acids. V was pared by 3 bases and J by 6 bases, with 15 bases between. The chain's CDR3 is CASSFGRPGPNEQFF. The CDR3 DNA follows: TGTGCCAGCAGTTTTGGTCGGCCAGGGCCCAATGAGCAGTTCTTC.

This clonotype was detected ten times or more. The rearrangement uses TRBV29-1 and TRBJ2-3; D might be TRBD1 (6 bases). The CDR3 has 12 residues. Between the trimmed V and J ends, which lost 4 bases and 4 bases, there was a span of 9 bases. Germline CDR1 SQVTM, CDR2 ANQGSEA. The CDR3: CSVVRGPDTQYF. For the CDR3, the DNA is TGCAGCGTTGTCAGGGGCCCAGATACGCAGTATTTT.

This chain uses TRBV15 with TRBJ1-5; no definite D call. V was trimmed by 3 bases and J by 7 bases, leaving 25 bases between them. The CDR3 runs to 18 residues. Germline CDR1 and CDR2: LNHNV and YYDKDF (reference sequence). The CDR3 DNA reads TGTGCCACCAGCAGCGCCGATTCAGCTGCTTACCGGCGGCAGCCCCAGCATTTT. Its protein is CATSSADSAAYRRQPQHF.

This clonotype appeared many times. The chain has TRBV5-1 and TRBJ1-3, with TRBD1 identical over 11 bases. The CDR3 length is 19 residues. The trim removed 0 bases at V and 2 bases at J, leaving 10 bases unmatched. Germline assignment: CDR1 SGHRS and CDR2 YFSETQ. CDR3 in DNA: TGCGCCAGCAGCTTGGGGACAGGGGGCAGTTTGGATGCTGGAAACACCATATATTTT. This gives the protein CASSLGTGGSLDAGNTIYF.

This clonotype was seen repeatedly, ten times or more. The rearrangement uses TRBV29-1 and TRBJ2-7; unclear D gene. Germline V gene sequence: CDR1 SQVTM, CDR2 ANQGSEA. V was cut by 6 bases and J by 0 bases, with 6 bases left in between. The CDR3 extends over 11 amino acids. This CDR3 is CSVGFSYEQYF. The CDR3 coding sequence is TGCAGCGTGGGCTTCTCCTACGAGCAGTACTTC.

The CDR3 DNA reads TGTGCCAGCATGGGGGGTAGCACCGGGGAGCTGTTTTTT. Protein sequence: CASMGGSTGELFF. V usage is TRBV2 and J usage is TRBJ2-2; D might be TRBD2 (6 bases). Germline V gives CDR1 SNHLY, CDR2 FYNNEI. The CDR3 length is 13 residues. V was trimmed by 7 bases and J by 4 bases, leaving 10 bases between them.

The chain joins TRBV10-3 to TRBJ2-6, with unresolved D. CDR1 is ENHRY and CDR2 is SYGVKD in the germline V gene. The CDR3 consists of 15 residues. Trimming left V 6 bases short and J 0 bases short, with 9 bases between. CDR3 coding DNA: TGTGCCATCAGGGACGGCGGCTCTGGGGCCAACGTCCTGACTTTC. Its translation is CAIRDGGSGANVLTF.

The chain links TRBV5-1 to TRBJ2-3; D uncertain. The CDR3 consists of 15 residues. Trimming cost V 4 bases and J 0 bases, with 12 bases left between them. Per the germline V gene, CDR1 is SGHRS and CDR2 is YFSETQ. CDR3 sequence: CASSPGPSSTDTQYF. CDR3 bases: TGCGCCAGCAGCCCCGGGCCCTCTAGCACAGATACGCAGTATTTT.

The gene calls are TRBV29-1 and TRBJ2-7, with 9 bases lining up with TRBD2. CDR3 length: 14 amino acids. CDR1 is SQVTM and CDR2 is ANQGSEA in the germline V gene. With V trimmed by 3 bases and J by 0 bases, 3 bases remained unmatched. The CDR3 nucleotides are TGCAGCGTTGAGGGACTAGCTGACTCCTACGAGCAGTACTTC. Residues: CSVEGLADSYEQYF.

In its sample, this clonotype was seen a few times. The chain recombines TRBV20-1 with TRBJ2-7; D gene ambiguous. Germline V lookup: CDR1 DFQATT, CDR2 SNEGSKA (reference sequence). CDR3 length equals 13 residues. Trimming left V 1 base short and J 4 bases short, with 11 bases between. The CDR3, as DNA: TGCAGTGCTAGAGCTCCGGGCTCTTACGAGCAGTACTTC. This sequence encodes CSARAPGSYEQYF.

On this clonotype itself: A much larger clone differs by one base, so this may be a read error. This chain joins TRBV4-2 and TRBJ1-1; maybe TRBD1 (6 bases). Germline V lookup: CDR1 LGHNA, CDR2 YNFKEQ. Trimming cost V 0 bases and J 4 bases, with 9 bases left between them. The length of the CDR3 is 14 residues. The CDR3: CASSQDTGSTEAFF. The CDR3, as DNA: TGTGCCAGCAGCCAAGACACAGGGAGCACTGAAGCTTTCTTT.

The chain joins TRBV6-1 to TRBJ2-1, with TRBD2 matching over 15 bases. From germline, CDR1 is MNHNS and CDR2 SASEGT. V shed 4 bases, J shed 7 bases, and the junction held 5 bases outside the gene matches. The CDR3 loop spans 16 amino acids. The CDR3 nucleotides are TGTGCCAGCAGTGGGACTAGCGGGGGGGCTGGAAATGAGCAGTTCTTC. The encoded protein is CASSGTSGGAGNEQFF.

The gene calls are TRBV25-1 and TRBJ2-5; 9 bases agree with TRBD2. Trimming at V came to 0 bases and at J to 4 bases, leaving 6 bases not matched to a gene. CDR3 length: 16 amino acids. Germline assignment: CDR1 MGHDK and CDR2 SYGVNS. The DNA for the CDR3 is TGTGCCAGCAGTGAATACGGCGGGAGGGCCGGAGAGACCCAGTACTTC. Protein: CASSEYGGRAGETQYF.

This clonotype was detected many times. This chain uses TRBV12-3 or TRBV12-4 with TRBJ2-7, with D unclear. This CDR3 has 12 amino acids. V shed 2 bases and J shed 2 bases, with 4 bases lying between them. The chain's CDR3 is CASSLPPYEQYF. CDR3 DNA: TGTGCCAGCAGTTTACCCCCCTACGAGCAGTACTTC.

This clonotype was seen repeatedly, ten times or more. V and J are TRBV5-1 and TRBJ2-7; no clear D. The CDR3 has 15 residues. Germline V lookup: CDR1 SGHRS, CDR2 YFSETQ. The V end was cut by 2 bases, the J end by 4 bases, with 16 bases between. CDR3 residues: CASSLSPRIEYEQYF. CDR3 nucleotides: TGCGCCAGCAGCTTATCGCCCCGCATTGAATACGAGCAGTACTTC.

This clonotype was detected a few times. V usage is TRBV7-9 and J usage is TRBJ2-3; D remains ambiguous. V lost 4 bases to trimming and J lost 2 bases, with 16 bases between them. CDR1 is SEHNR, CDR2 FQNEAQ, per germline (reference sequence). The CDR3 has 16 amino acids. CDR3 loop: CASSSRARPFTDTQYF. As DNA, the CDR3 is TGTGCCAGCAGCTCACGGGCTAGACCTTTCACAGATACGCAGTATTTT.

J is TRBJ2-7 and V is TRBV20-1; TRBD1 aligns across 8 bases. CDR3 size: 15 residues. The germline V gene has CDR1 DFQATT and CDR2 SNEGSKA (reference sequence). The junction had 7 bases not matched to a gene; V was cut back by 1 base and J by 2 bases. CDR3 bases: TGCAGTGCTAGAGCTGACAGGGGACCTGCCTACGAGCAGTACTTC. This sequence encodes CSARADRGPAYEQYF.

The rearrangement joins TRBV3-1 to TRBJ2-1; possibly TRBD2 for D (5 bases). The V and J ends lost 4 bases and 4 bases respectively, with 14 bases between them. Germline V CDR1 and CDR2: LGHDT, YNNKEL (reference sequence). The CDR3 extends over 15 amino acids. The CDR3 nucleotides are TGTGCCAGCAGCCGAGCGGTACCGATTTACAATGAGCAGTTCTTC. Its translation is CASSRAVPIYNEQFF.

V is TRBV21-1 and J is TRBJ2-7. TRBV21-1 is listed as a pseudogene. The CDR3 covers 14 residues. CDR3 in amino acids: CASSKGPGPYEQYF. The CDR3 DNA is TGTGCCAGCAGCAAAGGTCCAGGGCCCTACGAGCAGTACTTC.

The V call is TRBV29-1, the J call TRBJ2-7; 9 bases line up with TRBD1. This CDR3 region has 14 residues. CDR1 SQVTM and CDR2 ANQGSEA come from the germline V gene. V lost 6 bases and J lost 4; bases outside the gene matches: 10. The CDR3 loop is CSVRGTGSRYEQYF. DNA of the CDR3: TGCAGCGTCCGAGGGACAGGGAGCCGATACGAGCAGTACTTC.

This clonotype was seen more than once but under ten times. The CDR3 here is CASALGGYSYNEQFF. The DNA of the CDR3 is TGTGCCAGCGCCCTTGGGGGGTACTCCTACAATGAGCAGTTCTTC. This chain uses TRBV27 with TRBJ2-1, with D perhaps TRBD2 (6 bases). V gave up 8 bases and J gave up 0 bases, with 14 bases separating them. In germline, CDR1 is MNHEY, CDR2 SMNVEV (reference sequence). There are 15 residues in the CDR3.

This clonotype was seen more than once but under ten times. V is TRBV10-3 and J is TRBJ2-7; D is unclear. Germline-derived CDR1 and CDR2 are ENHRY and SYGVKD. V lost 4 bases and J 1 base, leaving 8 bases between the germline ends. The CDR3 is 13 residues long. As DNA, the CDR3 is TGTGCCATCAGTGTGGGTCCTTCCTACGAGCAGTACTTC. Its protein is CAISVGPSYEQYF.

This clonotype has ten or more counts. V usage is TRBV12-3 or TRBV12-4 and J usage is TRBJ1-5; TRBD1 might be the D (5 bases). V was pared by 7 bases and J by 2 bases, with 15 bases between. The CDR3 loop spans 15 amino acids. In nucleotides, the CDR3 is TGTGCCAGCACCGCGACAGCTGATCGCAATCAGCCCCAGCATTTT. This encodes CASTATADRNQPQHF.

This clonotype occurred many times. The V and J genes are TRBV4-2 and TRBJ2-5; TRBD1 matches at 7 bases. Losses at the gene ends were 0 bases for V and 2 bases for J; bases not matched to a gene: 3. The CDR3 is made up of 15 amino acids. Germline V lookup: CDR1 LGHNA, CDR2 YNFKEQ. Here the CDR3 DNA reads TGTGCCAGCAGCCAAGAGGGACAGTTACAAGAGACCCAGTACTTC. Protein: CASSQEGQLQETQYF.

The chain employs TRBV11-2 and TRBJ2-1; 14 bases align to TRBD2. Per the germline V gene, CDR1 is SGHAT and CDR2 is FQNNGV. V dropped 3 bases and J dropped 8; count of bases not matched to a gene: 9. The CDR3 spans 17 residues. CDR3 sequence (DNA): TGTGCCAGCAGCTTTCGAGGGGGACTAGCGGGGGTCGATGAGCAGTTCTTC. This sequence encodes CASSFRGGLAGVDEQFF.

The chain combines TRBV6-1 with TRBJ2-5; 9 positions match TRBD1. The CDR3 is 16 residues long. V lost 4 bases, J lost 1 base, and 7 bases stayed unmatched. Germline V gene sequence: CDR1 MNHNS, CDR2 SASEGT. This CDR3 is CASSVRDRASQETQYF. The CDR3 coding sequence is TGTGCCAGCAGTGTCCGGGACAGGGCCTCCCAAGAGACCCAGTACTTC.

This clonotype was detected only a few times. In nucleotides, the CDR3 is TGTGCCAGCAGTTTATTGACAGGGAGTCAGCCCCAGCATTTT. This encodes CASSLLTGSQPQHF. The J gene is TRBJ1-5, the V gene TRBV12-3 or TRBV12-4, with 7 bases that match TRBD1. The CDR3 consists of 14 residues. V was clipped by 2 bases and J by 6 bases; unmatched bases: 4.